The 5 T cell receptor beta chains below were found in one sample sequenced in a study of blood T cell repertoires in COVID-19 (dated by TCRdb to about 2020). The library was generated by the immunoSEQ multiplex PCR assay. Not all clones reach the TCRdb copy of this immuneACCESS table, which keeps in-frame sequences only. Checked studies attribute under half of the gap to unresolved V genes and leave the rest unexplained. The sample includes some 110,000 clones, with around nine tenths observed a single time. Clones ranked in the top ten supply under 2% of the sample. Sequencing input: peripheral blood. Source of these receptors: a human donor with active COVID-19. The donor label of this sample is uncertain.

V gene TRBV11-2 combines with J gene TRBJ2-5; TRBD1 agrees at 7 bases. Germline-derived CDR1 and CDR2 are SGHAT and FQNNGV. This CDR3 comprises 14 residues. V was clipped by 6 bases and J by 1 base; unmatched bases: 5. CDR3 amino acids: CASRYRGPQETQYF. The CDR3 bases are TGTGCCAGCAGATACAGGGGCCCCCAAGAGACCCAGTACTTC.

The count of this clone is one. In nucleotides, the CDR3 is TGTGCCAGCAGTCCCGGGACAGGGGGCCTTGGAGCTTTCTTT. It yields the protein CASSPGTGGLGAFF. The chain combines TRBV6-2 or TRBV6-3 with TRBJ1-1; 12 positions match TRBD1. CDR1 and CDR2 (germline): MNHEY, SVGEGT. The junction had 8 bases not matched to a gene; V was cut back by 5 bases and J by 10 bases. The CDR3 is 14 residues long.

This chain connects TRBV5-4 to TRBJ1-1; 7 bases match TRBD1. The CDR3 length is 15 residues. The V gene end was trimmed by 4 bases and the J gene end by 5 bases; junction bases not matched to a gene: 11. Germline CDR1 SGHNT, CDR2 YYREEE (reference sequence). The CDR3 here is CASSPRQGDLTEAFF. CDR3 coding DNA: TGTGCCAGCAGCCCCAGGCAGGGGGATTTGACTGAAGCTTTCTTT.

The CDR3 sequence is CASSPYLRDRGNTGELFF. The DNA of the CDR3 is TGTGCCAGCTCACCGTATCTCCGGGACAGGGGAAACACCGGGGAGCTGTTTTTT. V is TRBV18 and J is TRBJ2-2, with 10 bases fitting TRBD1. The V gene end was trimmed by 3 bases and the J gene end by 2 bases; junction bases not matched to a gene: 9. Per germline, CDR1 KGHSH and CDR2 LQKENI. CDR3 length: 18 residues.

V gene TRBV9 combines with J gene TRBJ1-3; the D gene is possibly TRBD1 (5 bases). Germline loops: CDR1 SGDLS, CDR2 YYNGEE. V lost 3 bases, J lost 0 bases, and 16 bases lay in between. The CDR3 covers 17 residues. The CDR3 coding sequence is TGTGCCAGCAGCGCTAGGGGCAGGGAAAGCTCTGGAAACACCATATATTTT. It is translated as CASSARGRESSGNTIYF.